Listed here are 25 T cell receptor beta chains from one sample, sequenced in a study of OX40 agonist ivuxolimab in advanced cancers. Only in-frame clones appear in the TCRdb table, and some are missing; sequencing was by immunoSEQ multiplex PCR. This repertoire shows roughly 63,000 clones, 70% to 90% found once; its top ten account for 1% to 1.5%. The material was CD4+ or CD8+ T cells sorted from blood, obtained in a trial of the OX40 agonist ivuxolimab. The receptors originated from an adult with an advanced solid tumor such as melanoma, head and neck, liver or kidney cancer.

The chain couples TRBV6-4 to TRBJ1-1, with D perhaps TRBD1 (5 bases). The CDR3 is 13 amino acids. V lost 8 bases to trimming and J lost 2 bases, with 12 bases between them. Germline V gene data show CDR1 as MRHNA and CDR2 as SNTAGT. This CDR3 reads CASRDAINTEAFF. CDR3 bases: TGTGCCAGCCGGGACGCCATAAACACTGAAGCTTTCTTT.

This clone was picked up a small number of times. The chain links TRBV19 to TRBJ1-2, with D possibly TRBD1 on 6 matching bases. CDR3 length equals 13 residues. The V end was cut by 4 bases, the J end by 8 bases, with 14 bases between. Germline loops: CDR1 LNHDA, CDR2 SQIVND (reference sequence). This chain's CDR3 is CASSNRVSGGYTF. For the CDR3, the DNA is TGTGCCAGTAGTAACAGGGTTTCTGGGGGCTACACCTTC.

This sequence joins TRBV2 and TRBJ1-1, with 10 bases fitting TRBD1. Losses at the gene ends were 4 bases for V and 5 bases for J; bases not matched to a gene: 10. Germline-derived CDR1 and CDR2 are SNHLY and FYNNEI. The length of the CDR3 is 16 residues. The CDR3 protein is CASSGGRQGARTEAFF. The CDR3, as DNA: TGTGCCAGCAGTGGGGGGCGACAGGGGGCACGTACTGAAGCTTTCTTT. The entire variable domain, with the rest obtained from reference TRBV2 and TRBJ1-1, is as follows: EPEVTQTPSHQVTQMGQEVILRCVPISNHLYFYWYRQILGQKVEFLVSFYNNEISEKSEIFDDQFSVERPDGSNFTLKIRSTKLEDSAMYFCASSGGRQGARTEAFFGQGTRLTVV.

This clone was counted once. The chain links TRBV28 to TRBJ1-5; no firm D call. The CDR3 contains 15 residues. The V end was cut by 0 bases, the J end by 0 bases, with 6 bases between. From germline, CDR1 is MDHEN and CDR2 SYDVKM. CDR3 DNA: TGTGCCAGCAGTTTATGGCAGAATAGCAATCAGCCCCAGCATTTT. It encodes CASSLWQNSNQPQHF. Full variable domain (missing parts from reference TRBV28 and TRBJ1-5): DVKVTQSSRYLVKRTGEKVFLECVQDMDHENMFWYRQDPGLGLRLIYFSYDVKMKEKGDIPEGYSVSREKKERFSLILESASTNQTSMYLCASSLWQNSNQPQHFGDGTRLSIL.

The chain joins TRBV5-1 to TRBJ2-5, with D possibly matching TRBD2 (5 bases). This CDR3 has 14 residues. V gave up 5 bases and J gave up 2 bases, with 13 bases separating them. Per the germline V gene, CDR1 is SGHRS and CDR2 is YFSETQ. The CDR3 DNA sequence: TGCGCCAGCAGAGGCTCGGGATATCAAGAGACCCAGTACTTC. Translation gives CASRGSGYQETQYF.

The chain carries TRBV19 and TRBJ1-1, with a tentative D call TRBD1 (6 bases). Deletions cut 4 bases from V and 1 base from J, with 10 bases between. The CDR3 is 14 residues long. In germline, CDR1 is LNHDA, CDR2 SQIVND (reference sequence). CDR3 sequence: CASSTRDTNTEAFF. The CDR3 DNA reads TGTGCCAGTAGTACTAGGGACACGAACACTGAAGCTTTCTTT. The full variable domain, with the rest looked up from reference TRBV19 and TRBJ1-1, is DGGITQSPKYLFRKEGQNVTLSCEQNLNHDAMYWYRQDPGQGLRLIYYSQIVNDFQKGDIAEGYSVSREKKESFPLTVTSAQKNPTAFYLCASSTRDTNTEAFFGQGTRLTVV.

This chain connects TRBV5-1 to TRBJ2-1, with 8 bases that match TRBD2. This CDR3 is built from 16 residues. With 4 bases clipped from V and 4 bases from J, the junction kept 10 bases outside the gene matches. Germline V gene sequence: CDR1 SGHRS, CDR2 YFSETQ. DNA for the CDR3: TGCGCCAGCAGCCCATGGACTAGCTCTCGGTACAATGAGCAGTTCTTC. Its translation: CASSPWTSSRYNEQFF.

The chain links TRBV2 to TRBJ2-5; unclear D gene. Germline loops: CDR1 SNHLY, CDR2 FYNNEI. V was pared by 7 bases and J by 5 bases, with 20 bases between. This CDR3 region has 15 residues. The CDR3 reads CASKGSLSNGETQYF. Here the CDR3 DNA reads TGTGCCAGCAAAGGATCCTTGAGCAATGGGGAGACCCAGTACTTC.

V gene TRBV7-9 combines with J gene TRBJ2-5; 8 positions match TRBD2. This CDR3 is built from 17 residues. Per germline, CDR1 SEHNR and CDR2 FQNEAQ (reference sequence). With 5 bases clipped from V and 5 bases from J, the junction kept 16 bases outside the gene matches. DNA for the CDR3: TGTGCCAGCAGCCCTCATTTAAGTAGCGGGGAGTGGGAGACCCAGTACTTC. Its protein product is CASSPHLSSGEWETQYF.

The rearrangement links TRBV29-1 to TRBJ1-2; TRBD1 agrees at 7 bases. The germline V gene encodes CDR1 SQVTM and CDR2 ANQGSEA. V trimming: 2 bases; J trimming: 8 bases; junction bases outside the gene matches: 2. The CDR3 covers 11 residues. CDR3 protein: CSVETGVGYTF. CDR3 in DNA: TGCAGCGTTGAAACAGGGGTCGGCTACACCTTC.

V gene TRBV7-3 combines with J gene TRBJ1-2; possibly TRBD1 for D (6 bases). CDR1 and CDR2 (germline): SGHTA, FQGTGA. This CDR3 comprises 13 residues. With 5 bases removed from V and 4 bases from J, the gap between germline ends came to 11 bases. For the CDR3, the DNA is TGTGCCAGCAGCGTTGACAGGACCTATGGCTACACCTTC. Protein: CASSVDRTYGYTF.

The CDR3 nucleotides are TGTGCCAGCAGCGATACTAGCGGGGGTAAGACCCAGTACTTC. It specifies CASSDTSGGKTQYF. This chain uses TRBV6-1 with TRBJ2-5, with TRBD2 matching 11 bases. The ends lost 6 bases at V and 6 bases at J; junction bases unmatched: 6. Germline V gene lookup returns CDR1 MNHNS and CDR2 SASEGT. The CDR3 spans 14 residues.

This clone was observed a handful of times. V usage is TRBV5-8 and J usage is TRBJ1-2, with TRBD1 identical over 8 bases. Germline V gene sequence: CDR1 SGHTS, CDR2 YDEGEE. V lost 2 bases, J lost 5 bases, and 8 bases stayed unmatched. The CDR3 has 15 amino acids. The CDR3 region is CASSFEARGLYGYTF. CDR3 sequence (DNA): TGTGCCAGCAGCTTCGAGGCCAGGGGGCTGTATGGCTACACCTTC.

This chain links TRBV19 with TRBJ2-4; 12 bases match TRBD2. Germline V lookup: CDR1 LNHDA, CDR2 SQIVND (reference sequence). This CDR3 spans 19 amino acids. With V trimmed by 1 base and J by 0 bases, 7 bases remained unmatched. The CDR3 sequence: CASSIGRPSGGVAKNIQYF. DNA for the CDR3: TGTGCCAGTAGTATAGGAAGGCCTAGCGGGGGGGTAGCCAAAAACATTCAGTACTTC.

The gene calls are TRBV6-1 and TRBJ1-5; D gene unclear. V lost 0 bases and J 4 bases, leaving 7 bases between the germline ends. The CDR3 sequence is 14 residues long. The germline V gene encodes CDR1 MNHNS and CDR2 SASEGT. This chain's CDR3 is CASSEAPGNQPQHF. The CDR3 region has the DNA TGTGCCAGCAGTGAAGCGCCGGGGAATCAGCCCCAGCATTTT.

This chain connects TRBV11-2 to TRBJ1-1, with a possible D match to TRBD1 (5 bases). V was trimmed by 5 bases and J by 7 bases, leaving 26 bases between them. This CDR3 has 17 residues. The germline gives CDR1 SGHAT, CDR2 FQNNGV. This CDR3 is CASSLPRDLRSANEAFF. CDR3 coding DNA: TGTGCCAGCAGCCTACCCCGGGACCTTAGGAGCGCGAATGAAGCTTTCTTT.

The genes are TRBV2 and TRBJ2-5; D call uncertain. Germline assignment: CDR1 SNHLY and CDR2 FYNNEI. Trimming pared 6 bases from V and 2 bases from J, leaving 22 bases between. The length of the CDR3 is 17 residues. CDR3 residues: CASSPVAGYGEQETQYF. As DNA, the CDR3 is TGTGCCAGCAGCCCGGTGGCAGGCTATGGGGAACAAGAGACCCAGTACTTC.

The V and J genes are TRBV5-1 and TRBJ2-3; tentative D call: TRBD1 (6 bases). The germline V and J ends were trimmed by 4 bases and 2 bases, with 17 bases remaining between them. This CDR3 region has 16 residues. Germline-derived CDR1 and CDR2 are SGHRS and YFSETQ. CDR3 DNA: TGCGCCAGCAGCCCGGGACATAGTCAACACACAGATACGCAGTATTTT. It yields the protein CASSPGHSQHTDTQYF. The whole variable domain, filled in from reference TRBV5-1 and TRBJ2-3, reads KAGVTQTPRYLIKTRGQQVTLSCSPISGHRSVSWYQQTPGQGLQFLFEYFSETQRNKGNFPGRFSGRQFSNSRSEMNVSTLELGDSALYLCASSPGHSQHTDTQYFGPGTRLTVL.

This clone was picked up a small number of times. CDR3: CASQDRGNTEAFF. DNA of the CDR3: TGCGCCAGCCAAGACAGAGGGAACACTGAAGCTTTCTTT. The chain combines TRBV10-1 with TRBJ1-1, with D tentatively TRBD1 (5 bases). The germline gives CDR1 WNHNN, CDR2 SYGVQD (reference sequence). The CDR3 sequence is 13 residues long. V was clipped by 8 bases and J by 1 base, with 11 bases between them.

The rearrangement joins TRBV18 to TRBJ2-1, with D unclear. V gave up 3 bases and J gave up 0 bases, with 12 bases separating them. Germline assignment: CDR1 KGHSH and CDR2 LQKENI. This CDR3 has 16 amino acids. In DNA, the CDR3 is TGTGCCAGCTCACCGCCGGGCACCAGCTCCTACAATGAGCAGTTCTTC. Its protein product is CASSPPGTSSYNEQFF.

The chain joins TRBV5-6 to TRBJ1-2, with D possibly matching TRBD1 (6 bases). With 4 bases removed from V and 8 bases from J, the gap between germline ends came to 12 bases. Germline values: CDR1 SGHDT, CDR2 YYEEEE. This CDR3 has 12 residues. The chain's CDR3 is CASSIYRVGYTF. For the CDR3, the DNA is TGTGCCAGCAGCATTTACAGGGTGGGCTACACCTTC.

This clone was detected only a few times. The chain employs TRBV6-1 and TRBJ2-3, with D perhaps TRBD2 (6 bases). Germline CDR1 is MNHNS and CDR2 is SASEGT. V was cut by 5 bases and J by 2 bases, with 11 bases left in between. This CDR3 contains 14 residues. CDR3 in amino acids: CASSLSGFTDTQYF. Written as DNA, the CDR3 is TGTGCCAGCAGTCTAAGCGGGTTCACAGATACGCAGTATTTT.

J is TRBJ1-2 and V is TRBV13; tentative D call: TRBD1 (6 bases). V was pared by 5 bases and J by 7 bases, with 17 bases between. CDR3 length: 14 amino acids. Germline V CDR1 and CDR2: PRHDT, FYEKMQ (reference sequence). The CDR3 here is CASSARGGAVGYTF. DNA for the CDR3: TGTGCCAGCAGCGCCCGGGGGGGGGCTGTTGGCTACACCTTC.

The CDR3 reads CASRTLAGGQETQYF. The CDR3 DNA reads TGTGCCAGTAGAACACTAGCGGGGGGGCAGGAGACCCAGTACTTC. The rearrangement links TRBV19 to TRBJ2-5, with 13 bases aligning to TRBD2. The V segment lost 6 bases and the J segment 5 bases; nucleotides outside the gene matches: 6. Germline-derived CDR1 and CDR2 are LNHDA and SQIVND (reference sequence). The CDR3 has 15 residues.

The V gene is TRBV7-2, the J gene TRBJ1-4; TRBD1 matches at 11 bases. The germline V gene encodes CDR1 SGHTA and CDR2 FQGNSA. Trimming at V came to 5 bases and at J to 2 bases, leaving 13 bases not matched to a gene. The CDR3 sequence is 19 residues long. This CDR3 is CASSILPRDRGGTNEKLFF. CDR3 nucleotide sequence: TGTGCCAGCAGCATACTGCCCCGGGACAGGGGGGGGACTAATGAAAAACTGTTTTTT.